This T cell receptor beta chain was found in a study of blood T cell repertoires in COVID-19. Assay used: immunoSEQ multiplex PCR; TCRdb lists only in-frame clones, some missing. The table records fewer than 350,000 clones, about 90% of them present only once. CDR1 is SGHRS and CDR2 is YFSETQ in the germline V gene. After removal of 0 bases from V and 6 bases from J, the junction contained 5 bases not matched to a gene. The CDR3 runs 16 residues. The receptor's source is a woman between 25 and 40 years old who had recovered from COVID-19. J is TRBJ2-1 and V is TRBV5-1; 11 bases fit TRBD2. The sequencing input was peripheral blood. For the CDR3, the DNA is TGCGCCAGCAGCTTGGGTACTAGCGGGAGAACCAATGAGCAGTTCTTC. Amino acid sequence: CASSLGTSGRTNEQFF.